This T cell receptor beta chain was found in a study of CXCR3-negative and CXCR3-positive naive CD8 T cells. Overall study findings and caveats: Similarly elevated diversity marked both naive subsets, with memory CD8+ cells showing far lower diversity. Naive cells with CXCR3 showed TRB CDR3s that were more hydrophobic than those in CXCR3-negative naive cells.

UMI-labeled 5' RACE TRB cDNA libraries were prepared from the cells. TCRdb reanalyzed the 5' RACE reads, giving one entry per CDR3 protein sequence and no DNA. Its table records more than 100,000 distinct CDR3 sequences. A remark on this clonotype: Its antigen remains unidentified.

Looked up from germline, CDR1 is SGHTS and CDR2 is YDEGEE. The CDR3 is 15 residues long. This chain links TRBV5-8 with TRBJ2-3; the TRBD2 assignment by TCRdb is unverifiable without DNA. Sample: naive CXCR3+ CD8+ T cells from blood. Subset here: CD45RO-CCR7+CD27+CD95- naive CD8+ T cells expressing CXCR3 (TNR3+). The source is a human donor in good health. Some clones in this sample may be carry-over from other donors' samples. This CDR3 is CASSFARGVSDTQYF.